Below are 24 T cell receptor beta chains sequenced from a single sample in a study of T cells in narcolepsy. Here immunoSEQ multiplex PCR was the method, and the copy in TCRdb shows in-frame clones only, minus some. Of 20,000 to 30,000 clones listed, more than 75% are singletons. Sample: memory (CD45RA-) CD4+ T cells from blood. These receptors were taken from a human donor in good health.

Concerning this clone itself: A junction boundary mismatches the germline segment, possibly from a read error. V usage is TRBV7-9 and J usage is TRBJ2-3, with 10 bases aligning to TRBD2. The CDR3 is 13 residues long. Germline loops: CDR1 SEHNR, CDR2 FQNEAQ (reference sequence). As DNA, the CDR3 is TGTGCCAGCAGCTTAGTGGGTAGCGGGGGGTCCATTTTT. It yields the protein CASSLVGSGGSIF.

This clone is a singleton in its sample. This chain uses TRBV5-4 with TRBJ1-2, with 7 bases identical to TRBD1. This CDR3 spans 15 amino acids. Germline V gene lookup returns CDR1 SGHNT and CDR2 YYREEE (reference sequence). After removal of 4 bases from V and 8 bases from J, the junction contained 14 bases not matched to a gene. CDR3 DNA: TGTGCCAGCAGCGGGGGCCTTCGACAGGGACTCGGCTACACCTTC. Its protein product is CASSGGLRQGLGYTF. The full variable domain, completed using reference TRBV5-4 and TRBJ1-2, is ETGVTQSPTHLIKTRGQQVTLRCSSQSGHNTVSWYQQALGQGPQFIFQYYREEENGRGNFPPRFSGLQFPNYSSELNVNALELDDSALYLCASSGGLRQGLGYTFGSGTRLTVV.

The chain couples TRBV6-5 to TRBJ2-1, with D unresolved. Trimming removed 6 bases from V and 12 bases from J, with 18 bases in between. CDR1 is MNHEY, CDR2 SVGAGI, per germline. This CDR3 is 13 amino acids long. The CDR3 reads CASRPQTGGGQFF. CDR3 in DNA: TGTGCCAGCAGACCGCAGACTGGCGGCGGGCAGTTCTTC.

This clone appeared a few times. The chain is built from TRBV7-3 and TRBJ1-1; D is undetermined. The CDR3 is 16 residues long. Trimming took 6 bases from V and 1 from J, leaving 18 bases between them. CDR1 SGHTA and CDR2 FQGTGA come from the germline V gene. The CDR3 nucleotides read TGTGCCAGCAGTCCAGGTGCGGTTTACGGGAACACTGAAGCTTTCTTT. This codes for CASSPGAVYGNTEAFF.

The J gene is TRBJ2-1, the V gene TRBV10-3, with 8 positions matching TRBD2. Germline CDR1 reads ENHRY; CDR2 reads SYGVKD. The CDR3 loop spans 18 amino acids. Trimming cost V 0 bases and J 6 bases; bases outside gene matches: 13. The CDR3 DNA is TGTGCCATCAGTGAGTCCATCCAGCGGGGGCCCGAGGGCAATGAGCAGTTCTTC. Translating gives CAISESIQRGPEGNEQFF.

The chain employs TRBV29-1 and TRBJ2-3, with a tentative D call TRBD2 (5 bases). The ends were cut back, 2 bases at V and 0 bases at J, with 12 bases in the middle. CDR3 length equals 15 residues. CDR1 and CDR2 (germline): SQVTM, ANQGSEA. In nucleotides, the CDR3 is TGCAGCGTTGAAAGTGAGGGCACAAGCACAGATACGCAGTATTTT. This encodes CSVESEGTSTDTQYF.

This chain connects TRBV18 to TRBJ2-5, with 8 nucleotides matching TRBD2. Germline V gives CDR1 KGHSH, CDR2 LQKENI. Losses at the gene ends were 0 bases for V and 7 bases for J; bases not matched to a gene: 7. This CDR3 has 15 amino acids. For the CDR3, the DNA is TGTGCCAGCTCACCACCCAGCGGGGGTCTGGGGACCCAGTACTTC. Encoded protein: CASSPPSGGLGTQYF. The full variable domain, completed using reference TRBV18 and TRBJ2-5, is NAGVMQNPRHLVRRRGQEARLRCSPMKGHSHVYWYRQLPEEGLKFMVYLQKENIIDESGMPKERFSAEFPKEGPSILRIQQVVRGDSAAYFCASSPPSGGLGTQYFGPGTRLLVL.

V gene TRBV19 combines with J gene TRBJ2-1; no reliable D call. Germline V gives CDR1 LNHDA, CDR2 SQIVND (reference sequence). The CDR3 contains 15 residues. Trimming took 6 bases from V and 1 from J, leaving 13 bases between them. The CDR3 DNA is TGTGCCAGTAGCACCACGGGCGGATCCTACAATGAGCAGTTCTTC. The encoded protein is CASSTTGGSYNEQFF.

The V gene is TRBV30, the J gene TRBJ1-4; a weak D match, TRBD1 (5 bases). CDR1 and CDR2 from the germline V gene are GTSNPN and SVGIG (reference sequence). The germline V and J ends were trimmed by 8 bases and 7 bases, with 17 bases remaining between them. The CDR3 loop spans 13 amino acids. The CDR3: CAGGRRGGEKLFF. CDR3 sequence (DNA): TGTGCCGGAGGGAGGAGGGGTGGTGAAAAACTGTTTTTT.

The chain links TRBV6-1 to TRBJ1-2, with D unresolved. This CDR3 has 12 amino acids. V shed 6 bases and J shed 3 bases, with 8 bases lying between them. Germline V CDR1 and CDR2: MNHNS, SASEGT. The DNA of the CDR3 is TGTGCCAGCAGAGGGTTCCACTATGGCTACACCTTC. Translation gives CASRGFHYGYTF.

Concerning this clone: One junction end disagrees with the germline gene, perhaps due to a read error. The chain employs TRBV5-4 and TRBJ2-1; D remains ambiguous. This CDR3 spans 11 amino acids. CDR1 and CDR2 from the germline V gene are SGHNT and YYREEE (reference sequence). The DNA of the CDR3 is TGTGCCAGCAGCTCCGACAATGAGCAGTTCTTC. Translated: CASSSDNEQFF.

V gene TRBV4-1 combines with J gene TRBJ1-1, with 7 bases identical to TRBD1. Germline-derived CDR1 and CDR2 are MGHRA and YSYEKL. J lost 1 base, V lost 4 bases, and 3 bases had no gene match. The CDR3 spans 14 residues. The DNA of the CDR3 is TGCGCCAGCAGCCTTAGACAGGGGAACACTGAAGCTTTCTTT. Residues: CASSLRQGNTEAFF.

This clone was detected only a few times. J is TRBJ2-1 and V is TRBV7-2; D call uncertain. Germline V gene lookup returns CDR1 SGHTA and CDR2 FQGNSA. The CDR3 has 11 residues. V was clipped by 5 bases and J by 10 bases, with 9 bases between them. Here the CDR3 DNA reads TGTGCCAGCAGCCCCTACGGAGAGCAGTTCTTC. As protein: CASSPYGEQFF.

Concerning this clone itself: Different DNA sequences within this sample yield the same CDR3. The chain combines TRBV5-4 with TRBJ1-1; 8 bases line up with TRBD1. The V and J ends lost 0 bases and 3 bases, in that order; junction bases with no gene match: 7. Looked up from germline, CDR1 is SGHNT and CDR2 is YYREEE (reference sequence). The CDR3 is made up of 16 amino acids. The chain's CDR3 is CASSLEPGTGYTEAFF. In nucleotides, the CDR3 is TGTGCCAGCAGCTTGGAACCCGGGACAGGATACACTGAAGCTTTCTTT.

This clone has more than one count but fewer than ten. The CDR3 here is CASSLSGQTILTF. Here the CDR3 DNA reads TGTGCCAGCAGTTTATCGGGACAGACCATTCTCACCTTC. The J gene is TRBJ1-2, the V gene TRBV27; 7 nucleotides agree with TRBD1. Germline trimming cut 0 bases from V and 13 bases from J; bases unmatched to any gene: 8. The V gene's germline CDR1 is MNHEY and CDR2 SMNVEV (reference sequence). The CDR3 runs 13 residues.

The V and J genes are TRBV7-8 and TRBJ2-1; a possible D gene is TRBD2 (7 bases). Germline V gene data show CDR1 as SGHVS and CDR2 as FQNEAQ. This CDR3 comprises 17 residues. V gave up 0 bases and J gave up 8 bases, with 20 bases separating them. The CDR3 protein is CASSLAETGLGRDEQFF. The CDR3 DNA is TGTGCCAGCAGCTTAGCGGAGACAGGCCTTGGGAGGGATGAGCAGTTCTTC.

The CDR3 DNA reads as TGTGCCAGCAGTGAAGGCAGGTTGGGCACCGGGGAGCTGTTTTTT. This codes for CASSEGRLGTGELFF. The rearrangement links TRBV6-4 to TRBJ2-2, with no clear D. The CDR3 contains 15 residues. V was shortened by 3 bases and J by 4 bases, with 12 bases between the two germline ends. Germline V gene data show CDR1 as MRHNA and CDR2 as SNTAGT.

This sequence joins TRBV2 and TRBJ2-3; D might be TRBD2 (5 bases). Germline lookup yields CDR1 SNHLY and CDR2 FYNNEI. Between the trimmed V and J ends, which lost 4 bases and 3 bases, there was a span of 11 bases. The CDR3 spans 14 residues. CDR3 residues: CASSGRTGTDTQYF. In DNA, the CDR3 is TGTGCCAGCAGTGGGAGGACGGGTACAGATACGCAGTATTTT.

The gene calls are TRBV23-1 and TRBJ2-4; 8 bases agree with TRBD2. TRBV23-1 is placed among ORFs of uncertain function. With V trimmed by 4 bases and J by 4 bases, 6 bases remained unmatched. The CDR3 spans 15 residues. CDR3 loop: CASSPPGGGKNIQYF. The CDR3 coding sequence is TGCGCCAGCAGTCCCCCGGGCGGGGGGAAAAACATTCAGTACTTC.

V is TRBV7-3 and J is TRBJ2-2, with TRBD2 matching over 7 bases. The CDR3 extends over 14 amino acids. Germline V gene data show CDR1 as SGHTA and CDR2 as FQGTGA. V lost 8 bases to trimming and J lost 5 bases; unmatched junction nucleotides: 8. This chain's CDR3 is CASSQFGGTGELFF. The CDR3 coding sequence is TGTGCCAGCTCCCAATTCGGGGGGACCGGGGAGCTGTTTTTT.

This clone has more than one count but fewer than ten. The V gene is TRBV14, the J gene TRBJ1-4; D is undetermined. The CDR3 spans 14 residues. The germline gives CDR1 SGHDN, CDR2 FVKESK. Trimming removed 1 base from V and 8 bases from J, with 11 bases in between. This CDR3 reads CASSQVSSGEKLFF. CDR3 DNA sequence: TGTGCCAGCAGCCAAGTCAGTAGTGGCGAAAAACTGTTTTTT.

CDR3 region: CASSVVHRGETEAFF. Written as DNA, the CDR3 is TGTGCCAGCAGCGTAGTCCACAGGGGCGAAACTGAAGCTTTCTTT. This rearrangement joins TRBV9 to TRBJ1-1; 7 positions match TRBD1. This CDR3 region has 15 residues. The ends lost 0 bases at V and 5 bases at J; junction bases unmatched: 7. Germline loops: CDR1 SGDLS, CDR2 YYNGEE.

V is TRBV4-1 and J is TRBJ2-1; D is uncertain. With 0 bases removed from V and 8 bases from J, the gap between germline ends came to 5 bases. CDR1 and CDR2 from the germline V gene are MGHRA and YSYEKL. CDR3 length: 12 residues. CDR3 DNA: TGCGCCAGCAGCCAAGATGGGGATGAGCAGTTCTTC. This translates into CASSQDGDEQFF.

This chain connects TRBV19 to TRBJ1-1, with D unresolved. The CDR3 is made up of 14 amino acids. V was shortened by 4 bases and J by 1 base, with 10 bases between the two germline ends. Germline loops: CDR1 LNHDA, CDR2 SQIVND (reference sequence). The CDR3: CASSTGGWNTEAFF. CDR3 DNA sequence: TGTGCCAGTAGTACGGGCGGCTGGAACACTGAAGCTTTCTTT.